One sample yielded the 22 T cell receptor beta chains listed below, sequenced in a study of tumor-infiltrating lymphocytes in primary liver carcinoma. Germline DNA was extracted too, while blood RNA derived from unsorted whole blood. cDNA specific to TCR beta was made from 500 ng of total RNA, with a constant-region primer employed for priming. Generation of the TCR beta libraries relied on three nested multiplex PCR rounds using slightly modified ARM-PCR. A C-beta reverse primer was combined with TRBV1-TRBV30 forward primers in the first two PCR rounds, and each round had around 10 cycles. TCRdb called the multiplex PCR reads again in MiXCR, with one record for every CDR3 protein. The sample includes nearly 200,000 distinct CDR3 sequences, about 65% of them seen just once. Sequenced sample: peripheral blood. The source is a woman aged 55-70 years with primary liver carcinoma and hepatitis B virus infection.

Worth noting for this clonotype: One junction end disagrees with the germline gene, perhaps due to a read error. The V call is TRBV11-2, the J call TRBJ2-4; TRBD2 might be the D (7 bases). Per the germline V gene, CDR1 is SGHAT and CDR2 is FQNNGV. The CDR3 totals 16 residues. The CDR3 sequence is CSSSSPGGRGSNIQYF. CDR3 sequence (DNA): TGTTCCAGCAGCTCACCCGGGGGGCGTGGGAGTAACATTCAATACTTC.

As regards this clonotype: Since a much larger clone is just one base distant, this may be a read error. The V and J genes are TRBV6-5 and TRBJ2-3; no definite D call. Germline CDR1 and CDR2: MNHEY and SVGAGI. CDR3 size: 15 residues. Trimming cost V 5 bases and J 3 bases, with 15 bases left between them. The CDR3 here is CASSPTTDRTDTQYF. The DNA of the CDR3 is TGTGCCAGCAGTCCCACGACGGATCGTACAGATACGCAGTATTTT.

J is TRBJ2-1 and V is TRBV11-2; D is undetermined. Germline V gene sequence: CDR1 SGHAT, CDR2 FQNNGV. Deletions cut 7 bases from V and 3 bases from J, with 16 bases between. CDR3 size: 15 residues. CDR3 in amino acids: CASNLSDSGYNEQFF. CDR3 DNA: TGTGCCAGCAACCTCTCGGATAGTGGCTACAATGAGCAGTTCTTC.

The chain employs TRBV11-2 and TRBJ2-7; 11 bases match TRBD1. This CDR3 has 12 amino acids. Germline CDR1 SGHAT, CDR2 FQNNGV. Trimming at V came to 5 bases and at J to 13 bases, leaving 7 bases not matched to a gene. CDR3 protein: CASSMGQGDIYF. CDR3 DNA sequence: TGTGCCAGCAGCATGGGACAGGGGGATATATACTTC.

This clonotype was counted a few times. J is TRBJ2-1 and V is TRBV10-3, with D possibly called TRBD1 or TRBD2 (5 bases each). The CDR3 covers 16 residues. In germline, CDR1 is ENHRY, CDR2 SYGVKD. Trimming shortened V by 2 bases and J by 3 bases, and 14 bases separated the two germline ends. The CDR3 spells CAISERGRPLYNEQFF. The CDR3 DNA sequence: TGTGCCATCAGTGAGAGGGGACGACCACTCTACAATGAGCAGTTCTTC.

This clonotype occurred a few times. V and J are TRBV6-6 and TRBJ2-5; D is perhaps TRBD2 (6 bases). The CDR3 sequence is 15 residues long. The V end was cut by 2 bases, the J end by 1 base, with 11 bases between. From germline, CDR1 is MNHNY and CDR2 SVGAGI (reference sequence). The CDR3 DNA is TGTGCCAGCAGTTACCGGGGGAGCCCCCAAGAGACCCAGTACTTC. This sequence encodes CASSYRGSPQETQYF.

Concerning this clonotype: A junction end diverges from the germline sequence, so it may reflect a read error. The chain uses TRBV10-3 and TRBJ1-1; TRBD1 matches at 7 bases. Germline V lookup: CDR1 ENHRY, CDR2 SYGVKD. The CDR3 is made up of 15 amino acids. CDR3 protein: CAISELTGLDTEASF. The CDR3 nucleotides read TGTGCCATCAGTGAGTTGACAGGGTTGGACACTGAAGCTTCCTTT.

This clonotype showed up many times. This chain links TRBV7-9 with TRBJ2-1, with D uncertain. Germline-derived CDR1 and CDR2 are SEHNR and FQNEAQ (reference sequence). The CDR3 extends over 17 amino acids. V was shortened by 0 bases and J by 3 bases, with 15 bases between the two germline ends. The CDR3: CASSLAGRMPFYNEQFF. The CDR3 bases are TGTGCCAGCAGCTTAGCCGGGCGGATGCCCTTCTACAATGAGCAGTTCTTC.

This clonotype was seen many times. At one end the junction does not follow the germline gene, possibly because of a read error. V and J are TRBV6-1 and TRBJ1-2, with D uncertain. Germline V lookup: CDR1 MNHNS, CDR2 SASEGT. The CDR3 has 10 amino acids. The CDR3 DNA sequence: TGTGCCAGCAGTGAAGATTCGATTTCCTTC. Encoded protein: CASSEDSISF.

In the case of this clonotype: At one boundary the junction diverges from the germline segment, which might be a read error. The gene calls are TRBV11-3 and TRBJ1-1, with 7 bases lining up with TRBD1. Germline CDR1 is SGHNT and CDR2 is YENEEA. The CDR3 consists of 13 residues. CDR3 in DNA: TGTGTCAGCAGCTTAGCAGGGGGGACTGAAGCTTTCTTT. Its translation is CVSSLAGGTEAFF.

A remark on this clonotype: One base away lies a much larger clone, so this may be a sequencing read error. The rearrangement links TRBV6-6 to TRBJ2-7; 8 bases match TRBD2. Germline CDR1 is MNHNY and CDR2 is SVGAGI (reference sequence). The length of the CDR3 is 14 residues. Here the CDR3 reads CTSSPGLASYEQYF. The CDR3 DNA sequence: TGTACCAGCAGCCCTGGACTAGCCTCCTACGAGCAGTACTTC.

This clonotype turned up a few times. This chain links TRBV12-5 with TRBJ2-3; D remains unclear. Deletions cut 3 bases from V and 5 bases from J, with 12 bases between. The CDR3 contains 14 residues. Germline CDR1 and CDR2: LGHNT and FRNRAP. DNA of the CDR3: TGTGCTAGTGGTTTTGGGCAAGGCCGAGATACGCAGTATTTT. This codes for CASGFGQGRDTQYF.

As for this clonotype: A much larger clone lies one base from this, so it may be a read error. The V and J genes are TRBV4-2 and TRBJ2-1; a weak D match, TRBD2 (5 bases). CDR3 size: 14 residues. Germline lookup yields CDR1 LGHNA and CDR2 YNFKEQ. CDR3 nucleotides: TGTGCCAGCAGCCAAGAATTGCTCGGGAATGAGCGGTTCTTC. It encodes CASSQELLGNERFF.

The J gene is TRBJ2-1, the V gene TRBV7-9, with 13 bases fitting TRBD2. Germline V gene sequence: CDR1 SEHNR, CDR2 FQNEAQ (reference sequence). The J segment lost 0 bases and the V segment lost 4 bases, leaving 9 bases of the junction unmatched. The CDR3 extends over 19 amino acids. The CDR3 DNA is TGTGCCAGCAGCTCGGGACTAGCGGGGTTACCAAGCTCCTACAATGAGCAGTTCTTC. It encodes CASSSGLAGLPSSYNEQFF.

As regards this clonotype: The junction departs from germline at one end; a sequencing error may be responsible. The chain joins TRBV6-1 to TRBJ1-5, with D maybe TRBD1 (6 bases). The CDR3 runs to 16 residues. Germline-derived CDR1 and CDR2 are MNHNS and SASEGT. CDR3 protein: CASSGRGGRSNQPHHF. In nucleotides, the CDR3 is TGTGCCAGCAGTGGGAGAGGGGGTCGGAGCAATCAGCCCCATCATTTT.

As for this clonotype: Sequence at one end of the junction differs from germline and may be a read error. The chain links TRBV28 to TRBJ2-2, with 7 nucleotides matching TRBD1. In germline, CDR1 is MDHEN, CDR2 SYDVKM. This CDR3 is 16 amino acids long. The DNA of the CDR3 is TGTGCCAGCAGTGGAGACAGGGTTCTGAACGCCGGGGAGCTGTTTTTT. This encodes CASSGDRVLNAGELFF.

Regarding this clonotype: The germline gene is not matched at one end of the junction; a read error may be the cause. The chain carries TRBV29-1 and TRBJ2-7, with no clear D. Per the germline V gene, CDR1 is SQVTM and CDR2 is ANQGSEA. CDR3 length: 11 residues. CDR3 nucleotide sequence: TGTTGCGTAAAGCTGGGAAGCGAGCAGTACTTC. Amino acids: CCVKLGSEQYF.

A note on this clonotype: One base away lies a much larger clone, so this may be a sequencing read error. The chain is built from TRBV4-2 and TRBJ2-7; D gene ambiguous. This CDR3 contains 18 residues. Trimming pared 0 bases from V and 3 bases from J, leaving 21 bases between. Looked up from germline, CDR1 is LGHNA and CDR2 is YNFKEQ. The CDR3 coding sequence is TGTGCCAGCAGCCAAGATCTGGGGTCCCGGTACTTGCGCTACGAGCAGTACTTC. Its translation is CASSQDLGSRYLRYEQYF.

For this clonotype: No conserved phenylalanine or tryptophan is present at the end of the CDR3, so a read error is the likely explanation. The gene calls are TRBV4-1 and TRBJ2-6; a weak D match, TRBD1 (5 bases). This CDR3 contains 17 residues. Germline values: CDR1 MGHRA, CDR2 YSYEKL. For the CDR3, the DNA is TGTACCAGCAGCCAAGACTCCAGGGTCTCTGGGGCCAACGTCCTGACTTAC. It translates to CTSSQDSRVSGANVLTY.

Comments on this clonotype: The germline gene is not matched at one end of the junction; a read error may be the cause. This chain links TRBV28 with TRBJ2-5; a possible D gene is TRBD2 (5 bases). Germline values: CDR1 MDHEN, CDR2 SYDVKM. This CDR3 spans 14 amino acids. The CDR3 bases are TGTGCCAGCAGCCTCTTAGGAGGCCCAGAGACCCTGTACTTC. This sequence encodes CASSLLGGPETLYF. The full variable domain, completed using reference TRBV28 and TRBJ2-5, is DVKVTQSSRYLVKRTGEKVFLECVQDMDHENMFWYRQDPGLGLRLIYFSYDVKMKEKGDIPEGYSVSREKKERFSLILESASTNQTSMYLCASSLLGGPETLYFGPGTRLLVL.

Concerning this clonotype itself: Given a much more abundant clone one base away, this may be a read error. The J gene is TRBJ2-7, the V gene TRBV6-6, with a possible D match to TRBD1 (5 bases). Germline lookup yields CDR1 MNHNY and CDR2 SVGAGI (reference sequence). This CDR3 is built from 15 residues. The CDR3 loop reads CTSSLATAGNYEQYF. The CDR3 coding sequence is TGTACCAGCAGCCTGGCGACAGCCGGCAACTACGAGCAGTACTTC.

In regard to this clonotype: A single base separates this from a much larger clone, so it may be a read error. The genes are TRBV12-3 or TRBV12-4 and TRBJ1-4; D remains unclear. The V end was cut by 5 bases, the J end by 16 bases, with 20 bases between. The CDR3 is made up of 13 amino acids. CDR3 DNA sequence: TGTGCCAGCAGTATAGTAATGTTCGGGCCACAGTTTTTT. This translates into CASSIVMFGPQFF.